This passage covers 26 T cell receptor beta chains from one sample sequenced in a study of post-analysis software for immune sequencing data. General study results and limits: TRBV5-6, TRBV5-1 and TRBV20-1 were among roughly 5 TRBV segments more frequent in patients than controls.

Unique molecular identifiers had been added to the TCR beta cDNA libraries. A single record per CDR3 protein comes from TCRdb applying MiXCR to the PCR reads. The sample lists roughly 570,000 distinct CDR3 sequences; around 31% were seen once. These TCRs are of unknown antigen specificity. The sample comprised blood. These receptors all stem from a girl aged 2-17 years with multiple sclerosis.

In its sample, this clonotype was seen once. The chain links TRBV5-1 to TRBJ2-5, with unresolved D. V was shortened by 8 bases and J by 0 bases, with 17 bases between the two germline ends. Germline loops: CDR1 SGHRS, CDR2 YFSETQ. CDR3 length: 15 amino acids. The CDR3: CASGKNSANQETQYF. The DNA for the CDR3 is TGCGCCAGTGGGAAGAACAGCGCCAACCAAGAGACCCAGTACTTC. Looking up the rest from reference TRBV5-1 and TRBJ2-5 gives the full variable domain: KAGVTQTPRYLIKTRGQQVTLSCSPISGHRSVSWYQQTPGQGLQFLFEYFSETQRNKGNFPGRFSGRQFSNSRSEMNVSTLELGDSALYLCASGKNSANQETQYFGPGTRLLVL.

This clonotype was picked up a small number of times. The chain employs TRBV5-1 and TRBJ2-2; the D gene is possibly TRBD2 (5 bases). This CDR3 has 15 residues. Per germline, CDR1 SGHRS and CDR2 YFSETQ. The V gene lost 0 bases and the J gene lost 0 bases, with 6 bases spanning the gap. The CDR3: CASSLVATNTGELFF. The CDR3, as DNA: TGCGCCAGCAGCTTGGTAGCGACGAACACCGGGGAGCTGTTTTTT.

This chain links TRBV29-1 with TRBJ2-3, with 7 positions matching TRBD1. The CDR3 is 13 residues long. V shed 6 bases, J shed 2 bases, and the junction held 5 bases outside the gene matches. Germline loops: CDR1 SQVTM, CDR2 ANQGSEA. The CDR3 region has the DNA TGCAGCGTACCGGGACAGAACACAGATACGCAGTATTTT. This sequence encodes CSVPGQNTDTQYF.

The rearrangement links TRBV15 to TRBJ2-5; a possible D gene is TRBD1 (5 bases). The germline V gene encodes CDR1 LNHNV and CDR2 YYDKDF (reference sequence). The CDR3 runs to 16 residues. V was trimmed by 0 bases and J by 5 bases, leaving 16 bases between them. The CDR3 loop reads CATSRDPGQIEETQYF. The CDR3, as DNA: TGTGCCACCAGCAGAGATCCCGGACAAATTGAGGAGACCCAGTACTTC.

This clonotype showed up just a few times. This rearrangement joins TRBV2 to TRBJ2-4; D possibly corresponds to TRBD2 (5 bases). Trimming stripped 4 bases from V and 0 bases from J, with 10 bases between. Germline CDR1 SNHLY, CDR2 FYNNEI. The CDR3 loop spans 15 amino acids. CDR3 coding DNA: TGTGCCAGCAGTGGGAACGGGATAGCCAAAAACATTCAGTACTTC. This sequence encodes CASSGNGIAKNIQYF.

The chain has TRBV12-3 or TRBV12-4 and TRBJ1-1, with D maybe TRBD1 (5 bases). The CDR3 has 13 residues. The V end was cut by 5 bases, the J end by 1 base, with 8 bases between. CDR3 region: CASSPRANTEAFF. The CDR3 DNA follows: TGTGCCAGCAGTCCCAGGGCGAACACTGAAGCTTTCTTT.

This clonotype appeared a few times. The CDR3 is CASSYGRTAIQETQYF. The CDR3 coding sequence is TGTGCCAGCAGTTACGGGAGGACAGCGATCCAAGAGACCCAGTACTTC. The chain is built from TRBV6-5 and TRBJ2-5, with D tentatively TRBD1 or TRBD2 (6 bases each). V was shortened by 2 bases and J by 1 base, with 14 bases between the two germline ends. The CDR3 runs 16 residues. The V gene's germline CDR1 is MNHEY and CDR2 SVGAGI.

CDR3 sequence: CASSVPQGWGPYDEQFF. DNA for the CDR3: TGTGCCAGCAGCGTCCCACAGGGATGGGGGCCTTACGATGAGCAGTTCTTC. V usage is TRBV9 and J usage is TRBJ2-1; D is perhaps TRBD1 (6 bases). The V gene's germline CDR1 is SGDLS and CDR2 YYNGEE. The CDR3 consists of 17 residues. The V end lost 2 bases, the J end lost 8 bases, and 23 bases lay between the germline ends.

Notes on this clonotype: A much larger clone lies a single base off, so this may be a read error. In DNA form, the CDR3 reads TGTGCCAACTCACTAGGACCGGGACACATCTACGAGCAGTACTTC. Its translation: CANSLGPGHIYEQYF. J is TRBJ2-7 and V is TRBV18; D may be TRBD1 (6 bases). The CDR3 has 15 amino acids. Germline V CDR1 and CDR2: KGHSH, LQKENI. The full variable domain, rest sourced from reference TRBV18 and TRBJ2-7, is NAGVMQNPRHLVRRRGQEARLRCSPMKGHSHVYWYRQLPEEGLKFMVYLQKENIIDESGMPKERFSAEFPKEGPSILRIQQVVRGDSAAYFCANSLGPGHIYEQYFGPGTRLTVT.

The rearrangement joins TRBV10-1 to TRBJ2-3; TRBD1 matches at 8 bases. Germline loops: CDR1 WNHNN, CDR2 SYGVQD (reference sequence). V lost 2 bases and J lost 0; bases outside the gene matches: 1. CDR3 length: 15 amino acids. The CDR3 spells CASSETGGSTDTQYF. CDR3 DNA sequence: TGCGCCAGCAGTGAGACAGGGGGTAGCACAGATACGCAGTATTTT.

The count of this clonotype is one. This rearrangement joins TRBV2 to TRBJ2-6; D unclear. V lost 1 base to trimming and J lost 2 bases, with 12 bases between them. The germline V gene encodes CDR1 SNHLY and CDR2 FYNNEI. The CDR3 spans 17 residues. CDR3 in amino acids: CASSEEGLRAGANVLTF. The DNA of the CDR3 is TGTGCCAGCAGTGAAGAGGGCCTTAGGGCTGGGGCCAACGTCCTGACTTTC. Supplemented by reference TRBV2 and TRBJ2-6, the full variable domain reads EPEVTQTPSHQVTQMGQEVILRCVPISNHLYFYWYRQILGQKVEFLVSFYNNEISEKSEIFDDQFSVERPDGSNFTLKIRSTKLEDSAMYFCASSEEGLRAGANVLTFGAGSRLTVL.

This clonotype was seen only a few times. The gene calls are TRBV5-1 and TRBJ2-3; D remains unclear. V shed 7 bases and J shed 4 bases, with 13 bases lying between them. Germline assignment: CDR1 SGHRS and CDR2 YFSETQ. The CDR3 spans 13 residues. The CDR3 bases are TGCGCCAGCGGGCAGCCTCCAGCAGATACGCAGTATTTT. Translation: CASGQPPADTQYF. The full variable domain, completed using reference TRBV5-1 and TRBJ2-3, is KAGVTQTPRYLIKTRGQQVTLSCSPISGHRSVSWYQQTPGQGLQFLFEYFSETQRNKGNFPGRFSGRQFSNSRSEMNVSTLELGDSALYLCASGQPPADTQYFGPGTRLTVL.

This clonotype was observed a handful of times. The CDR3 DNA follows: TGTGCCAGCAGCTTAAGTGTGGGCGCCTATGGCTACACCTTC. It specifies CASSLSVGAYGYTF. The chain couples TRBV7-2 to TRBJ1-2; D unclear. V dropped 2 bases and J dropped 4 bases, with 11 bases sitting between them. Germline values: CDR1 SGHTA, CDR2 FQGNSA. CDR3 length equals 14 residues.

This clonotype was seen a handful of times. This sequence joins TRBV20-1 and TRBJ1-5; possibly TRBD1 for D (6 bases). Germline V CDR1 and CDR2: DFQATT, SNEGSKA (reference sequence). The CDR3 runs to 12 residues. Between the trimmed V and J ends, which lost 6 bases and 4 bases, there was a span of 10 bases. The CDR3: CSAGQPNQPQHF. Here the CDR3 DNA reads TGCAGTGCCGGACAGCCTAATCAGCCCCAGCATTTT.

The rearrangement uses TRBV7-2 and TRBJ2-1; 12 bases agree with TRBD2. CDR3 length: 15 residues. Germline V CDR1 and CDR2: SGHTA, FQGNSA. V shed 5 bases and J 3 bases; nucleotides not matched to a gene: 2. CDR3 bases: TGTGCCAGCAGCGTGACTAGCGGGAGCTACAATGAGCAGTTCTTC. As protein: CASSVTSGSYNEQFF. Looking up the rest from reference TRBV7-2 and TRBJ2-1 gives the full variable domain: GAGVSQSPSNKVTEKGKDVELRCDPISGHTALYWYRQSLGQGLEFLIYFQGNSAPDKSGLPSDRFSAERTGGSVSTLTIQRTQQEDSAVYLCASSVTSGSYNEQFFGPGTRLTVL.

This clonotype was recorded a few times. The genes are TRBV5-1 and TRBJ2-1, with 9 bases aligning to TRBD2. Germline CDR1 and CDR2: SGHRS and YFSETQ. The CDR3 totals 15 residues. J lost 8 bases, V lost 0 bases, and 6 bases had no gene match. The CDR3 nucleotides are TGCGCCAGCAGCTTGGATCTAGCGGGGATCGATGAGCAGTTCTTC. The encoded protein is CASSLDLAGIDEQFF.

This clonotype was counted between two and nine times. The chain combines TRBV20-1 with TRBJ1-1; 7 positions match TRBD1. Trimming cost V 2 bases and J 0 bases; bases outside gene matches: 3. The CDR3 covers 14 residues. The germline V gene encodes CDR1 DFQATT and CDR2 SNEGSKA (reference sequence). CDR3 bases: TGCAGTGCTAGACAGGGACAGATGAACACTGAAGCTTTCTTT. Translating it yields CSARQGQMNTEAFF.

The genes are TRBV6-2 or TRBV6-3 and TRBJ2-7, with a weak D call TRBD1 (5 bases). The CDR3 extends over 18 amino acids. Germline values: CDR1 MNHEY, CDR2 SVGEGT. Trimming removed 0 bases from V and 0 bases from J, with 18 bases in between. The CDR3: CASSYSISGAENSYEQYF. In DNA, the CDR3 is TGTGCCAGCAGTTACTCGATTTCTGGGGCAGAGAACTCCTACGAGCAGTACTTC.

This rearrangement joins TRBV29-1 to TRBJ2-1, with 10 bases aligning to TRBD2. The CDR3 loop spans 16 amino acids. V was pared by 1 base and J by 7 bases, with 10 bases of the junction left unmatched. Germline CDR1 is SQVTM and CDR2 is ANQGSEA. CDR3 bases: TGCAGCGTTGAAGGTAGAGCGGGGGGGCTAGTGAATGAGCAGTTCTTC. Translated, it gives CSVEGRAGGLVNEQFF.

The chain has TRBV4-2 and TRBJ2-3, with 8 nucleotides matching TRBD1. The CDR3 runs 16 residues. Germline values: CDR1 LGHNA, CDR2 YNFKEQ. V trimming: 0 bases; J trimming: 2 bases; junction bases outside the gene matches: 4. In DNA, the CDR3 is TGTGCCAGCAGCCAAGACTACAGGGGGTTCACAGATACGCAGTATTTT. Protein: CASSQDYRGFTDTQYF.

This clonotype was recorded a few times. This could be a read error, since a much larger clone is one nucleotide away. The CDR3 sequence: CASSLVSSGTGSLSNTQYF. CDR3 in DNA: TGTGCCAGCAGCTTAGTTTCGTCCGGGACAGGGTCCCTTAGTAATACGCAGTATTTT. The rearrangement uses TRBV11-2 and TRBJ2-3; 9 bases are a match to TRBD1. Germline V lookup: CDR1 SGHAT, CDR2 FQNNGV. Trimming at V came to 1 base and at J to 7 bases, leaving 18 bases not matched to a gene. CDR3 length: 19 residues.

This clonotype has just a few counts. V usage is TRBV6-6 and J usage is TRBJ2-5; 11 positions agree with TRBD2. Germline assignment: CDR1 MNHNY and CDR2 SVGAGI (reference sequence). J lost 5 bases, V lost 3 bases, and 8 bases had no gene match. This CDR3 is 16 amino acids long. The CDR3 nucleotides are TGTGCCAGCAGTTATACACTAGCGGGGGATTGGGAGACCCAGTACTTC. Its protein is CASSYTLAGDWETQYF.

V usage is TRBV29-1 and J usage is TRBJ1-1; D possibly corresponds to TRBD1 (5 bases). V shed 3 bases and J shed 1 base, with 9 bases lying between them. Per germline, CDR1 SQVTM and CDR2 ANQGSEA. CDR3 length: 13 residues. The CDR3 DNA reads TGCAGCGTTGACATGGGGCGGAACACTGAAGCTTTCTTT. Translated, it gives CSVDMGRNTEAFF.

This rearrangement joins TRBV3-1 to TRBJ2-5; D unclear. The CDR3 runs 13 residues. The germline V gene encodes CDR1 LGHDT and CDR2 YNNKEL (reference sequence). Trimming stripped 2 bases from V and 2 bases from J, with 6 bases between. CDR3 sequence (DNA): TGTGCCAGCAGCCAAAGAAGGCAAGAGACCCAGTACTTC. Amino acids: CASSQRRQETQYF.

The table lists this clonotype with a few counts. The V gene is TRBV25-1, the J gene TRBJ1-4, with D uncertain. The CDR3 length is 13 residues. Trimming removed 5 bases at V and 7 bases at J, with 11 bases between. Looked up from germline, CDR1 is MGHDK and CDR2 is SYGVNS. The chain's CDR3 is CASSSDLGEKLFF. The CDR3, as DNA: TGTGCCAGCAGTTCGGACCTGGGTGAAAAACTGTTTTTT.

V gene TRBV13 combines with J gene TRBJ2-5, with D maybe TRBD2 (6 bases). This CDR3 is 14 amino acids long. Trimming removed 10 bases at V and 4 bases at J, with 19 bases between. The V gene's germline CDR1 is PRHDT and CDR2 FYEKMQ (reference sequence). The chain's CDR3 is CATSVGGFGETQYF. The CDR3 bases are TGTGCCACCAGTGTGGGAGGATTTGGAGAGACCCAGTACTTC.